This T cell receptor (beta chain) was obtained from a study of blood T cell repertoires in COVID-19. Whole-study context: The United States, Italy and Spain were the sources of the acute and convalescent COVID-19 samples. T cells, B-cell-depleted T cells, or PBMCs provided the cDNA or gDNA that served as material.

V was trimmed by 5 bases and J by 6 bases, leaving 14 bases between them. CDR3 size: 14 residues. Germline CDR1 is MNHEY and CDR2 is SVGAGI. Using immunoSEQ multiplex PCR, the repertoire was profiled, and TCRdb retains in-frame clones only, with some absent. Of about 87,000 clones detected, approximately 75% appear once; the ten largest clones hold roughly 4.2%. The chain links TRBV6-5 to TRBJ2-1; D not resolved. The sequenced sample was peripheral blood. The clonotype originates from a woman aged 45-60 years with acute or convalescent COVID-19. Here the CDR3 DNA reads TGTGCCAGCAGTCCCCCTGGCGGTGCCAATGAGCAGTTCTTC. Its translation is CASSPPGGANEQFF.